This entry is about one TCR beta chain. Its cognate antigen is unknown. These data are taken from a study of CD8 T cell repertoires and HIV-1 epitope variants. On the study more broadly: Separate wells received one of Twenty-five Gag or Nef variant peptides. The baseline condition was 1M T cells left uncultured. Notes on the study in general: Six of nine antigen-specific clonotypes appeared cross-reactive to autologous or escape variants.

Germline CDR1 is SNHLY and CDR2 is FYNNEI. V trimming: 7 bases; J trimming: 7 bases; junction bases outside the gene matches: 8. The CDR3 length is 14 residues. TCRdb keeps only in-frame clones here, not all; method: immunoSEQ multiplex PCR. The repertoire has 4,500 to 6,000 clones, around two thirds of them found once; the top ten carry approximately 47%. This sequence joins TRBV2 and TRBJ2-1; TRBD2 matches at 9 bases. Sequenced material: cultured CD8+ T cells derived from PBMCs. The origin of this receptor is a male donor with HIV. CDR3 amino acids: CASILAGPYNEQFF. The CDR3 DNA follows: TGTGCCAGCATTCTAGCGGGACCGTATAATGAGCAGTTCTTC.